The sequence of this T cell receptor beta chain was determined in a study of blood T cell repertoires in COVID-19. Study-level information: Spain, Italy and the United States supplied samples that represented acute and convalescent COVID-19. The cDNA or gDNA used as material had been derived from T cells, B-cell-depleted T cells, or PBMCs.

This clone has just a few counts. Followed longitudinally, the Seattle patients had been enrolled during active infection. Source study methods: Reference gene primer amplification yielded estimated nucleated cell counts. Generated by immunoSEQ multiplex PCR, the TCRdb table keeps only in-frame clones and is missing some. The DNA gave D and trimming, while V, J and clone size come from that table. Of roughly 150,000 clones in the sample, roughly nine tenths were seen once. J was trimmed by 4 bases and V by 6 bases; bases with no gene match: 11. The CDR3 length is 15 residues. Germline CDR1 reads SGHAT; CDR2 reads FQNNGV.

Sample: peripheral blood. The receptor was derived from a man aged 18 to 30 with COVID-19, enrolled during active disease. The chain has TRBV11-2 and TRBJ2-7, with TRBD2 matching over 8 bases. The CDR3 sequence is CASRALGGRPYEQYF. For the CDR3, the DNA is TGTGCCAGCAGGGCGTTGGGCGGGAGGCCTTACGAGCAGTACTTC.